Below are 23 T cell receptor beta chains sequenced from a single sample in a study of cytomegalovirus exposure and HLA in healthy donors. The PCR used 60 Vbeta and 13 Jbeta primers. TCRdb keeps only in-frame clones here, not all; method: immunoSEQ multiplex PCR. The repertoire consists of more than 250,000 clones, with approximately 90% occurring once and the leading ten covering about 2%. The sequenced sample consisted of PBMCs. The receptors shown here come from a woman between 18 and 29 years old in good health and CMV-seronegative.

A remark on this clone: Mismatch with germline at one junction end may stem from a read error. The chain uses TRBV5-1 and TRBJ1-1, with D perhaps matching TRBD1 (6 bases). CDR1 SGHRS and CDR2 YFSETQ come from the germline V gene. CDR3 size: 14 residues. This CDR3 reads CASSSQGMNAEAFF. The CDR3 DNA sequence: TGCGCCAGCAGCTCGCAGGGGATGAACGCTGAAGCTTTCTTT.

Regarding this clone: Compared with germline, one end of the junction differs, possibly owing to a read error. V usage is TRBV7-9 and J usage is TRBJ2-3, with 9 positions matching TRBD1. Germline V lookup: CDR1 SEHNR, CDR2 FQNEAQ (reference sequence). CDR3 length equals 15 residues. CDR3: CSSSSYRGPVDTQYF. The DNA for the CDR3 is TGTTCCAGCAGCTCGTACAGGGGGCCCGTGGATACGCAGTATTTT.

The genes are TRBV13 and TRBJ1-2; TRBD1 agrees at 7 bases. V lost 5 bases to trimming and J lost 2 bases; unmatched junction nucleotides: 20. Germline CDR1 and CDR2: PRHDT and FYEKMQ (reference sequence). CDR3 length: 19 residues. The CDR3 DNA sequence: TGTGCCAGCAGCCTTAGGGACAGCTCCCGTCCTAGGTCGAACTATGGCTACACCTTC. Translating it yields CASSLRDSSRPRSNYGYTF.

This CDR3 reads CASSIASNEQFF. CDR3 coding DNA: TGTGCCAGTAGTATAGCCTCGAATGAGCAGTTCTTC. The chain combines TRBV19 with TRBJ2-1; D remains unclear. CDR3 length equals 12 residues. From germline, CDR1 is LNHDA and CDR2 SQIVND (reference sequence). V was pared by 1 base and J by 7 bases, with 5 bases between.

V gene TRBV6-6 combines with J gene TRBJ2-3; the match to TRBD1 covers 8 bases. V was pared by 2 bases and J by 2 bases, with 3 bases of the junction left unmatched. The V gene's germline CDR1 is MNHNY and CDR2 SVGAGI (reference sequence). The CDR3 covers 15 residues. The CDR3 DNA follows: TGTGCCAGCAGTTACCCAGGGGGCTACACAGATACGCAGTATTTT. Translation: CASSYPGGYTDTQYF.

The chain employs TRBV30 and TRBJ1-1; 9 nucleotides align to TRBD1. There are 12 residues in the CDR3. Germline V gives CDR1 GTSNPN, CDR2 SVGIG (reference sequence). The V segment lost 8 bases and the J segment 2 bases; nucleotides outside the gene matches: 3. CDR3 sequence (DNA): TGTGCCAGGGACAGGGTCAACACTGAAGCTTTCTTT. Its translation: CARDRVNTEAFF.

The rearrangement links TRBV4-1 to TRBJ2-7, with 9 bases aligning to TRBD1. The CDR3 consists of 17 residues. Trimming cost V 5 bases and J 1 base; bases outside gene matches: 12. Germline lookup yields CDR1 MGHRA and CDR2 YSYEKL. In DNA form, the CDR3 reads TGCGCCAGCAGCGCGGGACAGGGTTTTACTTTGTCCTACGAGCAGTACTTC. Residues: CASSAGQGFTLSYEQYF.

The chain uses TRBV9 and TRBJ2-3; 8 nucleotides agree with TRBD1. The J segment lost 3 bases and the V segment lost 0 bases, leaving 0 bases of the junction unmatched. This CDR3 has 14 residues. Germline-derived CDR1 and CDR2 are SGDLS and YYNGEE. The CDR3 nucleotides are TGTGCCAGCAGCGTAGGGGACAGGACAGATACGCAGTATTTT. The encoded protein is CASSVGDRTDTQYF.

This rearrangement joins TRBV28 to TRBJ2-7, with D unclear. Germline lookup yields CDR1 MDHEN and CDR2 SYDVKM. The germline V and J ends were trimmed by 6 bases and 5 bases, with 8 bases remaining between them. The CDR3 is made up of 11 amino acids. The CDR3 is CASSPRDEQYF. In DNA form, the CDR3 reads TGTGCCAGCAGCCCCCGGGACGAGCAGTACTTC.

The chain joins TRBV6-6 to TRBJ1-4; D uncertain. This CDR3 contains 15 residues. V was cut by 7 bases and J by 0 bases, with 12 bases left in between. The germline V gene encodes CDR1 MNHNY and CDR2 SVGAGI (reference sequence). The CDR3 DNA reads as TGTGCCAGCATGGAGGGCTCCGCAACTAATGAAAAACTGTTTTTT. It is translated as CASMEGSATNEKLFF.

The gene calls are TRBV29-1 and TRBJ2-7; 11 bases align to TRBD1. Per germline, CDR1 SQVTM and CDR2 ANQGSEA. Trimming took 1 base from V and 1 from J; bases not matched to a gene: 3. The CDR3 consists of 15 residues. CDR3 residues: CSVEGGQGGSYEQYF. The CDR3 DNA reads as TGCAGCGTTGAAGGGGGACAGGGGGGTTCCTACGAGCAGTACTTC.

The V call is TRBV5-1, the J call TRBJ2-3, with 7 bases aligning to TRBD2. The V gene's germline CDR1 is SGHRS and CDR2 YFSETQ. There are 14 residues in the CDR3. With 0 bases clipped from V and 5 bases from J, the junction kept 3 bases outside the gene matches. CDR3 sequence reads: CASSLELAEDTQYF. The CDR3 nucleotides read TGCGCCAGCAGCTTGGAGCTAGCGGAAGATACGCAGTATTTT.

The genes are TRBV2 and TRBJ1-2; TRBD1 matches 8 bases. With 3 bases clipped from V and 4 bases from J, the junction kept 10 bases outside the gene matches. Germline V gene lookup returns CDR1 SNHLY and CDR2 FYNNEI. The CDR3 contains 16 residues. CDR3 region: CASSELSPGGSYGYTF. DNA of the CDR3: TGTGCCAGCAGTGAGCTCAGCCCAGGGGGCAGCTATGGCTACACCTTC.

The chain joins TRBV18 to TRBJ2-7; the D is unclear. The CDR3 covers 14 residues. Germline loops: CDR1 KGHSH, CDR2 LQKENI. Trimming cost V 3 bases and J 0 bases, with 9 bases left between them. The CDR3 DNA reads as TGTGCCAGCTCACCCATATCCAGCTCCTACGAGCAGTACTTC. This sequence encodes CASSPISSSYEQYF.

This chain links TRBV9 with TRBJ2-7; 7 bases fit TRBD2. Germline-derived CDR1 and CDR2 are SGDLS and YYNGEE. This CDR3 contains 16 residues. After removal of 4 bases from V and 0 bases from J, the junction contained 10 bases not matched to a gene. DNA for the CDR3: TGTGCCAGCAGCCCGCTCGGGGGGTCATACTCCTACGAGCAGTACTTC. Residues: CASSPLGGSYSYEQYF.

The chain links TRBV6-5 to TRBJ2-5; 7 positions match TRBD1. TRBJ2-7 matches the DNA end more closely, so the J call is doubtful. CDR1 MNHEY and CDR2 SVGAGI come from the germline V gene. The CDR3 length is 13 residues. The CDR3 DNA reads TGTGCCAGCAGTTGGGACAGCTCCTACGAGCAGTACTTC. Protein: CASSWDSSYEQYF.

The chain is built from TRBV5-1 and TRBJ1-2; perhaps TRBD1 as D (5 bases). V gave up 2 bases and J gave up 1 base, with 15 bases separating them. From germline, CDR1 is SGHRS and CDR2 YFSETQ. There are 16 residues in the CDR3. CDR3 in DNA: TGCGCCAGCAGCTTCGGGCAGGGTCTTATTAACTATGGCTACACCTTC. It yields the protein CASSFGQGLINYGYTF. Drawing the rest from reference TRBV5-1 and TRBJ1-2, the complete variable domain is KAGVTQTPRYLIKTRGQQVTLSCSPISGHRSVSWYQQTPGQGLQFLFEYFSETQRNKGNFPGRFSGRQFSNSRSEMNVSTLELGDSALYLCASSFGQGLINYGYTFGSGTRLTVV.

The V call is TRBV5-4, the J call TRBJ2-5, with D tentatively TRBD1 (5 bases). Trimming removed 5 bases at V and 2 bases at J, with 19 bases between. The CDR3 totals 16 residues. The germline V gene has CDR1 SGHNT and CDR2 YYREEE (reference sequence). DNA of the CDR3: TGTGCCAGCAGAGGTCGGAAGGGGTCAGGTCAAGAGACCCAGTACTTC. Residues: CASRGRKGSGQETQYF.

The chain has TRBV2 and TRBJ2-3; 8 bases are shared with TRBD2. V shed 4 bases and J 5 bases; nucleotides not matched to a gene: 11. The CDR3 is 16 amino acids. The germline gives CDR1 SNHLY, CDR2 FYNNEI. DNA for the CDR3: TGTGCCAGCAGTGTCGTTGACGGGGGGGGTGGAGATACGCAGTATTTT. This encodes CASSVVDGGGGDTQYF. Drawing the rest from reference TRBV2 and TRBJ2-3, the complete variable domain is EPEVTQTPSHQVTQMGQEVILRCVPISNHLYFYWYRQILGQKVEFLVSFYNNEISEKSEIFDDQFSVERPDGSNFTLKIRSTKLEDSAMYFCASSVVDGGGGDTQYFGPGTRLTVL.

This chain joins TRBV10-3 and TRBJ1-1; D remains ambiguous. CDR3 size: 15 residues. V was clipped by 0 bases and J by 2 bases, with 10 bases between them. CDR1 and CDR2 from the germline V gene are ENHRY and SYGVKD. In DNA form, the CDR3 reads TGTGCCATCAGTGAGTCACCGCGGGAAAACACTGAAGCTTTCTTT. Translated: CAISESPRENTEAFF.

The rearrangement joins TRBV30 to TRBJ2-1, with 11 nucleotides matching TRBD2. V was clipped by 1 base and J by 4 bases; unmatched bases: 3. Germline CDR1 and CDR2: GTSNPN and SVGIG (reference sequence). This CDR3 is built from 15 residues. The CDR3 sequence is CAWSGASGGYNEQFF. In DNA, the CDR3 is TGTGCCTGGAGTGGGGCTAGCGGGGGGTACAATGAGCAGTTCTTC. Together with reference TRBV30 and TRBJ2-1, the CDR3 gives the full variable domain: SQTIHQWPATLVQPVGSPLSLECTVEGTSNPNLYWYRQAAGRGLQLLFYSVGIGQISSEVPQNLSASRPQDRQFILSSKKLLLSDSGFYLCAWSGASGGYNEQFFGPGTRLTVL.

CDR3 sequence (DNA): TGTGCCAGCAGTTTATCTTCCAGATGGGCCAGCAATCAGCCCCAGCATTTT. Translation gives CASSLSSRWASNQPQHF. The gene calls are TRBV27 and TRBJ1-5, with unresolved D. The germline V gene encodes CDR1 MNHEY and CDR2 SMNVEV (reference sequence). With 0 bases removed from V and 1 base from J, the gap between germline ends came to 13 bases. The length of the CDR3 is 17 residues.

The rearrangement links TRBV29-1 to TRBJ2-5; 13 bases fit TRBD2. V shed 7 bases, J shed 5 bases, and the junction held 4 bases outside the gene matches. CDR1 is SQVTM, CDR2 ANQGSEA, per germline. The CDR3 totals 13 residues. The CDR3 spells CSARTSGGETQYF. The CDR3 region has the DNA TGCAGCGCTCGGACTAGCGGGGGCGAGACCCAGTACTTC.